Sequencing of this T cell receptor (beta chain) was carried out in a study of T cells in localized non-small cell lung cancer. This clone was counted a few times. Antigen unknown. Repertoires were generated with immunoSEQ multiplex PCR, while TCRdb's copy carries only in-frame clones and drops some. Of roughly 25,000 clones listed, roughly 88% are singletons. V was clipped by 3 bases and J by 0 bases, with 11 bases between them. This CDR3 spans 15 amino acids. Germline CDR1 LNHDA, CDR2 SQIVND (reference sequence). Study results and caveats: Appearance in adjacent lung was seen for a median about 59 of the top 100 tumor clones. A raised T cell density in blood coincided with lengthier overall survival.

Sample: peripheral blood, taken before any cancer treatment. V is TRBV19 and J is TRBJ1-1; a weak D match, TRBD1 (5 bases). This sequence was found in a woman aged 40-69 years with stage I lung adenocarcinoma. The CDR3 DNA sequence: TGTGCCAGTAGTATTGATCGGGGCCTGAACACTGAAGCTTTCTTT. Protein product: CASSIDRGLNTEAFF.